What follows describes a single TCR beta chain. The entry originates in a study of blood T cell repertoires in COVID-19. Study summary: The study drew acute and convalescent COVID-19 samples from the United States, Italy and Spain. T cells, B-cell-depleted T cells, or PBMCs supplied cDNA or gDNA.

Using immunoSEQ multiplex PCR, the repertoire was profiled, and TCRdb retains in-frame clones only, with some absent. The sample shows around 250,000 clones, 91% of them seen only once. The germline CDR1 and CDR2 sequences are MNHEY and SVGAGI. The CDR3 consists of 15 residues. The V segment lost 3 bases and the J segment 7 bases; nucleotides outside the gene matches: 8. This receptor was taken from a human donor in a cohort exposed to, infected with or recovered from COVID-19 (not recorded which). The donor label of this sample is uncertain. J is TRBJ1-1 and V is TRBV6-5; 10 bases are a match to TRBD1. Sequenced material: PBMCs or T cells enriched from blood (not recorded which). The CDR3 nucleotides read TGTGCCAGCAGTTATATGGGACAGGGGAAATTTGAAGCTTTCTTT. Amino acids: CASSYMGQGKFEAFF.